This T cell receptor (beta chain) was sequenced during a study of CD8 T cells in Susac syndrome. The wider study: Fewer than ten of the sequenced Susac syndrome patients were in remission, and 5 or 6 had active disease.

This clonotype was counted a single time. V was trimmed by 1 base and J by 9 bases, leaving 10 bases between them. The germline V gene encodes CDR1 LNHNV and CDR2 YYDKDF (reference sequence). The CDR3 has 14 residues. The authors reverse transcribed roughly 0.5 to 1 ug RNA with random hexamers. Using its own MiXCR run on the immunoSEQ multiplex PCR reads, TCRdb lists one record per CDR3 protein. In the table there are approximately 210,000 distinct CDR3 sequences, approximately 94% of which are singletons. The sample taken for sequencing was CD4+ T cells from PBMCs. The sequence was obtained from a human donor with Susac syndrome. V gene TRBV15 combines with J gene TRBJ1-6; possibly TRBD1 for D (6 bases). DNA of the CDR3: TGTGCCACCAGCAGAGGCGGGACACCTTCACCCCTCCACTTT. Its translation is CATSRGGTPSPLHF.